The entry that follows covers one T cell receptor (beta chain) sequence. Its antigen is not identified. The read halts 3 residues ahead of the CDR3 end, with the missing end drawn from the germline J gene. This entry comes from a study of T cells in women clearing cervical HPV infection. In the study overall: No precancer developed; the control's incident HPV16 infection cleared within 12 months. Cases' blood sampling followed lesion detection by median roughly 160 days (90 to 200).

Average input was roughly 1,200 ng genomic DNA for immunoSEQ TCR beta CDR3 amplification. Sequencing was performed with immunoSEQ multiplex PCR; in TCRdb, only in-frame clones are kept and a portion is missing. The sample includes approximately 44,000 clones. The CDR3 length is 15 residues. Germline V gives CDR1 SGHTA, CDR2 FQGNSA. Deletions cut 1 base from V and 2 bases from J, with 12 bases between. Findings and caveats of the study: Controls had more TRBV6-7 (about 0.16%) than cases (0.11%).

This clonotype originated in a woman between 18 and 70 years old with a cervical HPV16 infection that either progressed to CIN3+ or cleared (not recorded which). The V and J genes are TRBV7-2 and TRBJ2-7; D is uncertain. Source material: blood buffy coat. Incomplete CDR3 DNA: TGTGCCAGCAGCTTAGGGCCCACAGCACCCTACGAG. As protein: CASSLGPTAPYE. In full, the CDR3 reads CASSLGPTAPYEQYF.